The source of this T cell receptor beta chain is a study of blood T cell repertoires in COVID-19. The wider study: COVID-19 samples collected from the United States, Italy and Spain covered acute and convalescent phases.

Germline CDR1 is SNHLY and CDR2 is FYNNEI. The junction had 7 bases not matched to a gene; V was cut back by 6 bases and J by 3 bases. This CDR3 has 15 residues. Sequencing used immunoSEQ multiplex PCR; TCRdb keeps in-frame clones, though not all of them. The repertoire holds around 500,000 clones, with roughly nine tenths as singletons. The sequenced material came from PBMCs or T cells enriched from blood (not recorded which). The rearrangement uses TRBV2 and TRBJ1-5; 8 positions agree with TRBD1. The sequence derives from an older woman who had recovered from COVID-19. The CDR3 here is CASRVGQVNNQPQHF. DNA for the CDR3: TGTGCCAGCAGGGTGGGACAGGTAAACAATCAGCCCCAGCATTTT. The variable domain in full, with the rest retrieved from reference TRBV2 and TRBJ1-5, is EPEVTQTPSHQVTQMGQEVILRCVPISNHLYFYWYRQILGQKVEFLVSFYNNEISEKSEIFDDQFSVERPDGSNFTLKIRSTKLEDSAMYFCASRVGQVNNQPQHFGDGTRLSIL.